This T cell receptor (beta chain) was found in a study of cytomegalovirus exposure and HLA in healthy donors. As for this clone: The antigen is undetermined.

Points from the study as a whole: Reportedly, cytomegalovirus status was diagnosed with high sensitivity and specificity. In vitro experiments confirmed that a few CMV-associated chains were specific for CMV antigens. The investigators catalogued 164 TCR beta chains as cytomegalovirus-associated.

Generated by immunoSEQ multiplex PCR, the TCRdb table keeps only in-frame clones and is missing some. This sample carries about 190,000 clones, about 86% of them seen once, and the ten largest clones take 2.5% to 3%. CDR1 and CDR2 (germline): ENHRY, SYGVKD. There are 13 residues in the CDR3. Losses at the gene ends were 8 bases for V and 3 bases for J; bases not matched to a gene: 3. The source of this sequence is a woman under 30 in good health and CMV-seropositive. Sequencing input: PBMCs. The chain is built from TRBV10-3 and TRBJ2-1; TRBD1 aligns across 8 bases. CDR3 protein: CAIGGTGYNEQFF. The CDR3 DNA is TGTGCCATCGGAGGGACAGGCTACAATGAGCAGTTCTTC.